This T cell receptor (beta chain) comes out of a study of T cell changes during pregnancy in multiple sclerosis. The CDR3 spans 16 residues. Method: immunoSEQ multiplex PCR; TCRdb's copy keeps in-frame clones and lacks some. The sample holds roughly 22,000 clones, more than 75% seen once. This TCR was recovered from a female donor in good health, enrolled as a control in a pregnancy study. Sequencing was performed on CD4+ T cells from peripheral blood mononuclear cells, taken in the first trimester of pregnancy. V is TRBV21-1 and J is TRBJ2-7; whether TRBD1, the table's D call, matches the DNA was not checked. TRBV21-1 is an annotated pseudogene. CDR3 amino acids: CASSKDFRTPSYEQYF. The CDR3 DNA is TGTGCCAGCAGCAAAGATTTCAGAACCCCATCCTACGAGCAGTACTTC.